Included here is one T cell receptor (beta chain) sequence, with context. This clone was detected ten times or more. Its binding antigen is unknown. Base qualities are missing; no much larger clone stands one base away. This entry comes from a study of metastatic and nonmetastatic thyroid tumors (dated by TCRdb to the early 2020s). Some background on the complete study: Repertoires from peripheral blood and from tumor or nodule tissue samples of malignant and benign thyroid patients were compared. What the work shows at the level of the full study, not this receptor alone: In both blood and tumor samples, TCR beta diversity was reported to be significantly higher in malignant tumors than in benign nodules.

No treatment had been received by any patient before thyroid surgery. Using T-cell receptor beta sequencing, the researchers looked back retrospectively at clinical samples from patients, gathered between about 2012 and 2018. Libraries were prepared through PCR. The instrument given in TCRdb is Illumina HiSeq 4000. High-throughput sequencing was used to profile the TCR beta-chain CDR3 region of each patient. Per the source publication's procedure: A classifier to discriminate distant-metastatic papillary thyroid cancer patients was built from CDR3 differences across clinicopathological groups. The Shannon index was used to measure repertoire diversity, and the Morisita-Horn index was used to measure how similar tumor and blood repertoires were. TCRdb reran the public reads through fastp at Q25 and MiXCR, keeping productive beta chains. TCRdb, not the authors, supplied the V and J calls. The sample table contains roughly 63,000 clones; only one count was recorded for about a sixth of them. The ten largest clones take up over 8.5% of the sample.

From the cysteine through the phenylalanine, the CDR3 covers 13 amino acids. The retained sequence is limited to the CDR3, 39 bases, with the frame set at the first base. From the germline V gene (reference sequence), CDR1 is DFQATT and CDR2 is SNEGSKA. The V end loses 1 base and the J end loses 2 bases, and a stretch of 9 bases separates them. Sequencing was carried out using blood. This TCR was recovered from a male donor with papillary thyroid cancer or a benign thyroid nodule (not recorded which). Some clones in this sample may be carry-over from other donors' samples. The chain is made from TRBV20-1 and TRBJ2-7; the D region possibly corresponds to TRBD2 (6 bases align). The encoded CDR3 is CSARGGDTYEQYF. The DNA sequence is as follows: TGCAGTGCTAGAGGCGGGGATACCTACGAGCAGTACTTC.